This TCR beta chain was captured by sequencing in a study of shared clonotypes between healthy human individuals. Overall study context: Each donor had three CD4 naive, three CD4 memory, two CD8 naive and one CD8 memory plate.

There were only Caucasian adults among the donors, and all lived in Nashville, Tennessee. V shed 0 bases and J 8 bases; nucleotides not matched to a gene: 11. The CDR3 has 17 residues. Germline CDR1 reads SGHRS; CDR2 reads YFSETQ. At deep level, the assay was performed. Profiled with immunoSEQ multiplex PCR; TCRdb holds only in-frame clones, not every one. This table has 550,000 to 700,000 clones, more than 70% appearing once. Sequencing was done on a sample of memory CD4+ T cells sorted from blood. Specified subset: CD45RA-negative fraction. The chain links TRBV5-1 to TRBJ2-1; 10 nucleotides line up with TRBD2. This TCR derives from a woman in her twenties or thirties in good health. DNA for the CDR3: TGCGCCAGCAGCTTGGGCCATCTAGCGGGAGTTGTCGATGAGCAGTTCTTC. It encodes CASSLGHLAGVVDEQFF.